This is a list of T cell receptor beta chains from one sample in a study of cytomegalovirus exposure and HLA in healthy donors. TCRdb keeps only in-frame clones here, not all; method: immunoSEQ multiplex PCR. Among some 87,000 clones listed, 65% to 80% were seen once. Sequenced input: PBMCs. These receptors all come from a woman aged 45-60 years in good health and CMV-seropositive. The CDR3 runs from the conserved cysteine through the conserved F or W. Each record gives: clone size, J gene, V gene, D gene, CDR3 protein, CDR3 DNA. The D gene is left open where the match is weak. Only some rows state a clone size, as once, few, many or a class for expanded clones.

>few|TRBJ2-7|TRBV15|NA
CATSRDRLEGYEQYF
TGTGCCACCAGCAGAGATCGGCTGGAGGGTTACGAGCAGTACTTC
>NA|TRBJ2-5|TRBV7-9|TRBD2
CSSSLPRTSGETQYF
TGTTCCAGCAGCCTCCCACGGACTAGCGGAGAGACCCAGTACTTC
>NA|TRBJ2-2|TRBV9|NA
CASSVTSRESTGELFF
TGTGCCAGCAGCGTAACATCCAGGGAATCCACCGGGGAGCTGTTTTTT
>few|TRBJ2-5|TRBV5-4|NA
CASSLTRRETQYF
TGTGCCAGCAGCTTGACAAGAAGAGAGACCCAGTACTTC
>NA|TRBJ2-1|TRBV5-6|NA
CASSWGAPTAPSYNEQFF
TGTGCCAGCAGCTGGGGAGCCCCAACAGCCCCCTCCTACAATGAGCAGTTCTTC
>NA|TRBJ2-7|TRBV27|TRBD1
CASSARTGQYEQYF
TGTGCCAGCAGTGCACGGACAGGGCAATACGAGCAGTACTTC
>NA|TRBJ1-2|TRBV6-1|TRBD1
CASSEADRGLDYGYTF
TGTGCCAGCAGTGAAGCAGACAGGGGGTTGGACTATGGCTACACCTTC
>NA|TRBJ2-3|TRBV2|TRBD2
CASSGLAGVSTDTQYF
TGTGCCAGCAGTGGTCTAGCGGGAGTGAGCACAGATACGCAGTATTTT
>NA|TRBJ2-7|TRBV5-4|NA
CASSPTGSYEQYF
TGTGCCAGCAGCCCGACGGGGAGCTACGAGCAGTACTTC
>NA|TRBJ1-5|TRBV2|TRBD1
CASTRDRGNNQPQHF
TGTGCCAGCACGAGGGACAGGGGTAACAATCAGCCCCAGCATTTT
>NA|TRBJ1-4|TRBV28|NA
CASNGWVDAEKLFF
TGTGCCAGCAACGGGTGGGTAGACGCAGAAAAACTGTTTTTT
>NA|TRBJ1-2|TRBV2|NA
CATQHGTQGFRPIYGYTF
TGTGCCACCCAGCACGGGACCCAGGGGTTTAGACCCATCTATGGCTACACCTTC
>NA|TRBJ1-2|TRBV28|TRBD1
CASSSPGGADYGYTF
TGTGCCAGCAGTTCCCCAGGGGGCGCGGACTATGGCTACACCTTC
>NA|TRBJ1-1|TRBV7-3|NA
CASSQNAGGNTEAFF
TGTGCCAGCAGCCAAAACGCCGGGGGGAACACTGAAGCTTTCTTT
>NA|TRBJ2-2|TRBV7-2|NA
CASSLAAVTGELFF
TGTGCCAGCAGCTTAGCGGCGGTCACCGGGGAGCTGTTTTTT
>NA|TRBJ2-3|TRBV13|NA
CASSLPGATTQYF
TGTGCCAGCAGCTTACCGGGAGCCACTACGCAGTATTTT
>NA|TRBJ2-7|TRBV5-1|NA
CASSPGTHYEQYF
TGCGCCAGCAGCCCCGGGACTCACTACGAGCAGTACTTC
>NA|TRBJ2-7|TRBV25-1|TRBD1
CASSETGQGFREQYF
TGTGCCAGCAGTGAAACGGGACAGGGTTTTAGGGAGCAGTACTTC
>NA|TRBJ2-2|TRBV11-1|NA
CASSLGPLNTGELFF
TGTGCCAGCAGCTTGGGCCCGTTAAACACCGGGGAGCTGTTTTTT
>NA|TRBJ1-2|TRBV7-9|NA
CASSFTGTSYGYTF
TGTGCCAGCAGCTTCACAGGAACTTCCTATGGCTACACCTTC
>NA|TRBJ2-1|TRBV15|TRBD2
CATRAGGTSYNEQFF
TGTGCCACGAGGGCGGGAGGCACCTCCTACAATGAGCAGTTCTTC
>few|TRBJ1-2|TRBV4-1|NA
CASSQVGDRPSVGYTF
TGCGCCAGCAGCCAAGTCGGTGACAGGCCGAGCGTTGGCTACACCTTC
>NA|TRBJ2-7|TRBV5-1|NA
CASSLGRVGEQYF
TGCGCCAGCAGCTTGGGCAGGGTCGGGGAGCAGTACTTC
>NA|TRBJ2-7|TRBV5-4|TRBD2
CASSSSGNSYEQYF
TGTGCCAGCAGCTCGAGCGGGAACTCCTACGAGCAGTACTTC
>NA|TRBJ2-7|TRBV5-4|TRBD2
CASSSAGVRYEQYF
TGTGCCAGCAGCTCAGCGGGAGTTCGGTACGAGCAGTACTTC
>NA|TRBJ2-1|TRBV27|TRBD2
CASSLSPSGAAYNEQFF
TGTGCCAGCAGTTTATCCCCTAGCGGGGCAGCTTACAATGAGCAGTTCTTC
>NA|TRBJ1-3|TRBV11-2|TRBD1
CASSFRDRWGLNTIYF
TGTGCCAGCAGCTTCCGGGACAGGTGGGGCTTAAACACCATATATTTT
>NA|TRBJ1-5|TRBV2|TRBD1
CASGRDRDNQPQHF
TGTGCCAGCGGCCGGGACAGGGACAATCAGCCCCAGCATTTT